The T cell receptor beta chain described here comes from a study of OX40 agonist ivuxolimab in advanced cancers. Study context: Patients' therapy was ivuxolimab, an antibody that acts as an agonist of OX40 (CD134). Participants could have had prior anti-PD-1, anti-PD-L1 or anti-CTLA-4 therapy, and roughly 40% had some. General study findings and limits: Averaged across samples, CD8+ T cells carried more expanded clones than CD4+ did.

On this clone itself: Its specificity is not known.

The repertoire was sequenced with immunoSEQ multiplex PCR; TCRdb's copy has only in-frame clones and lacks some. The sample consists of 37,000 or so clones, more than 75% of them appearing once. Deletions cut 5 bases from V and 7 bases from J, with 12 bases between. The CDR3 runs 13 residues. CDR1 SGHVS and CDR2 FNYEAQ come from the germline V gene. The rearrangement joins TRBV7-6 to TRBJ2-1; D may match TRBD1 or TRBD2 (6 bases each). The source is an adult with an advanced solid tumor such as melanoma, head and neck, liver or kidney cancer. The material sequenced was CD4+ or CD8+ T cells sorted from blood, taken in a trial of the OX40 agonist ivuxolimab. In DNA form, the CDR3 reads TGTGCCAGCAGCCCCCGAGGGGGGAATGAGCAGTTCTTC. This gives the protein CASSPRGGNEQFF.